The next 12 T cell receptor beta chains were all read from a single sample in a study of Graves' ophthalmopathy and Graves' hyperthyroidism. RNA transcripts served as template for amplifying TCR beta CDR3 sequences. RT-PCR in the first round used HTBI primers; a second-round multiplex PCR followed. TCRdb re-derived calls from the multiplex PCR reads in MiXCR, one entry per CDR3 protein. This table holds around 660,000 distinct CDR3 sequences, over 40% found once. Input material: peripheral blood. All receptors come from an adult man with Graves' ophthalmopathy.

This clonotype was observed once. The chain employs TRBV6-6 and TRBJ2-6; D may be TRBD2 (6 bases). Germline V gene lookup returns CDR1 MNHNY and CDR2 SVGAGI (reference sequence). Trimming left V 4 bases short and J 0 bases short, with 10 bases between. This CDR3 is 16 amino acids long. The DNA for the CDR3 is TGTGCCAGCAGTTTTGGACTAATCTCTGGGGCCAACGTCCTGACTTTC. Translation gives CASSFGLISGANVLTF.

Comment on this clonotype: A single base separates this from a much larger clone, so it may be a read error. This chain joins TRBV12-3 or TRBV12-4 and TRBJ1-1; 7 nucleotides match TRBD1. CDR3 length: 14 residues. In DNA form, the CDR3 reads TGTGGCAGCACCGAGGGACAGCCAAACACTGAAGCTTTCTTT. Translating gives CGSTEGQPNTEAFF.

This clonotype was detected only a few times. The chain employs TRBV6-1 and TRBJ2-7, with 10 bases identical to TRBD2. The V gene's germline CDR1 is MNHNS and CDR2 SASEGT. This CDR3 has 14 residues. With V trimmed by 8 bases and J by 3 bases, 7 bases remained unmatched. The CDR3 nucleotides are TGTGCCAGCGTAACTAGCGGGACTATCTACGAGCAGTACTTC. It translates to CASVTSGTIYEQYF.

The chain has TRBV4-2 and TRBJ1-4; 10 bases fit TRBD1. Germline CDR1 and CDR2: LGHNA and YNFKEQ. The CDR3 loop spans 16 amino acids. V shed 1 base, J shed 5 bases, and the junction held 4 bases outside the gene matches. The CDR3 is CASSQGVGQGNEKLFF. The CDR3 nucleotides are TGTGCCAGCAGCCAAGGGGTGGGACAGGGGAATGAAAAACTGTTTTTT.

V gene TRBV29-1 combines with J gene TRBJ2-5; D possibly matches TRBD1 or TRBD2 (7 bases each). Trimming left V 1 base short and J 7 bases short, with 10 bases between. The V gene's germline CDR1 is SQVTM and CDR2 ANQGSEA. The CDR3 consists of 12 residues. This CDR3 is CSVEGRGGTQYF. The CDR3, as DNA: TGCAGCGTTGAAGGCAGGGGGGGGACCCAGTACTTC.

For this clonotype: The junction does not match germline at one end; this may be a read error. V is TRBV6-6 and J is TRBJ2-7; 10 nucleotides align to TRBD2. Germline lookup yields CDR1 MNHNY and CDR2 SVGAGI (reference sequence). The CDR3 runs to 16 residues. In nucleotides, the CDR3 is TGTGCCAGCAGTCACTCTCTAGCGGGGGCTACCTACGAGCAGTACTTC. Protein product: CASSHSLAGATYEQYF.

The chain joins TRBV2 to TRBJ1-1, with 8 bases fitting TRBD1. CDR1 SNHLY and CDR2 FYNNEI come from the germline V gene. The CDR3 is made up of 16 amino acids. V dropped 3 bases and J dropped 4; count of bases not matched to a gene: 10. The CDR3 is CASSETGTGGSTEAFF. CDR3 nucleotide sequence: TGTGCCAGCAGTGAGACGGGGACAGGAGGAAGCACTGAAGCTTTCTTT. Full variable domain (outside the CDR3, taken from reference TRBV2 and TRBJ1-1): EPEVTQTPSHQVTQMGQEVILRCVPISNHLYFYWYRQILGQKVEFLVSFYNNEISEKSEIFDDQFSVERPDGSNFTLKIRSTKLEDSAMYFCASSETGTGGSTEAFFGQGTRLTVV.

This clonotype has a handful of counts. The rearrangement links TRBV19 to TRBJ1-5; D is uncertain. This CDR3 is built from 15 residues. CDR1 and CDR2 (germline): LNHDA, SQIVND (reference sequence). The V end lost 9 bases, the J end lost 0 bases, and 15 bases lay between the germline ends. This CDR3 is CASSSESSSNQPQHF. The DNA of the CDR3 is TGTGCCAGCTCATCGGAGTCGAGTAGCAATCAGCCCCAGCATTTT.

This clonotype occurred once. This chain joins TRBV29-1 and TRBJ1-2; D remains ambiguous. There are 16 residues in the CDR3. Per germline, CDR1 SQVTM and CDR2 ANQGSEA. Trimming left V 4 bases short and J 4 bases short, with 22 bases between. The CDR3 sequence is CSVGLRKESSLYGYTF. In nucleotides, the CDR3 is TGCAGCGTTGGACTACGGAAAGAATCCTCCCTCTATGGCTACACCTTC.

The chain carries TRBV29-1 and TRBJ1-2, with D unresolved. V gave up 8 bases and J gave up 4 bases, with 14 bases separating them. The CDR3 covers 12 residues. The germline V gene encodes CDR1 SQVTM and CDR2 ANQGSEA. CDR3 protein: CSFSGGGYGYTF. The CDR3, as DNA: TGCAGCTTTTCCGGAGGAGGCTATGGCTACACCTTC.

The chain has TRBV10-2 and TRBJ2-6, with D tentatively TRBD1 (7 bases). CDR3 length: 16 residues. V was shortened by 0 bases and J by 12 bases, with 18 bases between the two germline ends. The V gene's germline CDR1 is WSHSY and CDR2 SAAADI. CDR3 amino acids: CASSESTQGGVGVLTF. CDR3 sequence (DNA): TGCGCCAGCAGTGAGTCGACCCAGGGGGGAGTCGGCGTCCTGACTTTC.

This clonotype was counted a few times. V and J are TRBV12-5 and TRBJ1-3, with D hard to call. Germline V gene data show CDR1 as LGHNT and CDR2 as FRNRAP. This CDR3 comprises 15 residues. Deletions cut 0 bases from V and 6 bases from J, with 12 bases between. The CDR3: CASGLVLASQNTIYF. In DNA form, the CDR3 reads TGTGCTAGTGGTTTGGTATTGGCCAGTCAAAACACCATATATTTT.